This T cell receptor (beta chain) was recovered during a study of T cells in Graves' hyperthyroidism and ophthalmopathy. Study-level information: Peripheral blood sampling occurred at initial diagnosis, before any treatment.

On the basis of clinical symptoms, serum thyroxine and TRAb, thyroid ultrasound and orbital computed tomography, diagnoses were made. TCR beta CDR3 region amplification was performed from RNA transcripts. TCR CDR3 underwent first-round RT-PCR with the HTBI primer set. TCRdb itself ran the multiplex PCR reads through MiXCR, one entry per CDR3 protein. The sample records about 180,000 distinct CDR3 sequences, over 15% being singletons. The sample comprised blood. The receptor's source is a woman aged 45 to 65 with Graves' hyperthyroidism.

In nucleotides, the CDR3 is TGTGCCAGCAGTTTCCGAGGAGTTGAGACTGAAGCTTTCTTT. Translating gives CASSFRGVETEAFF. The chain carries TRBV28 and TRBJ1-1; no clear D gene. CDR3 length: 14 amino acids. Germline assignment: CDR1 MDHEN and CDR2 SYDVKM. Deletions cut 3 bases from V and 5 bases from J, with 13 bases between.